The rows below give T cell receptor beta chains drawn from one sample of a study of PD-L1 blockade in urothelial cancer. The assay was immunoSEQ multiplex PCR, and TCRdb's table has in-frame clones only and misses some. Found here are 100,000 or so clones, about 90% of them singletons; the top ten hold about 0.91%. Material: PBMCs, obtained around atezolizumab (anti-PD-L1) treatment. These receptors all come from a woman of 80 years or more with urothelial cancer. CDR3s include the opening cysteine and the closing phenylalanine or tryptophan. The D gene is left open where the match is weak. Clone size is shown for a subset of rows, as once, few, many or a class of expanded clone.

v_call	d_call	clone_size	j_call	cdr3_nt	cdr3_aa
TRBV6-6	NA	NA	TRBJ1-4	TGTGCCAGCAGTTATCAGGCGGGTTCAATGAATGAAAAACTGTTTTTT	CASSYQAGSMNEKLFF
TRBV9	NA	NA	TRBJ2-2	TGTGCCAGCAGCGTAGGTCAGTCGAACACCGGGGAGCTGTTTTTT	CASSVGQSNTGELFF
TRBV18	TRBD2	NA	TRBJ2-2	TGTGCCAGCTCACCCCTCCCTGGGACTAGCGGGAACACCGGGGAGCTGTTTTTT	CASSPLPGTSGNTGELFF
TRBV4-2	TRBD2	NA	TRBJ2-7	TGTGCCAGCAGCCAAGATTGGGCTAGCGGGACGGAGGGCGAGCAGTACTTC	CASSQDWASGTEGEQYF
TRBV5-1	TRBD2	NA	TRBJ2-1	TGCGCCAGCAGCTTGGTATCTAGCGGCTACAATGAGCAGTTCTTC	CASSLVSSGYNEQFF
TRBV9	NA	NA	TRBJ2-7	TGTGCCAGCAGCGTAGTTTCTAGCGCCTACTCCTACGAGCAGTACTTC	CASSVVSSAYSYEQYF
TRBV6-1	NA	NA	TRBJ2-7	TGTGCCAGCAGTCGGACAGCATTAGCCTACGAGCAGTACTTC	CASSRTALAYEQYF
TRBV7-3	TRBD2	NA	TRBJ2-1	TGTGCCAGCAGCTCCACACCCTGGACTAGCGGGAGCCGGGGGGAGCAGTTCTTC	CASSSTPWTSGSRGEQFF
TRBV19	NA	NA	TRBJ1-5	TGTGCCAGTAGTCCTCGGGCAGGAGGCCAGCCCCAGCATTTT	CASSPRAGGQPQHF
TRBV10-3	NA	NA	TRBJ2-7	TGTGCCATCAGGGCCTTGGACAGTTCCTACGAGCAGTACTTC	CAIRALDSSYEQYF
TRBV9	TRBD1	NA	TRBJ1-4	TGTGCCAGCAGCGAGGGGGCTCGGGAAAAACTGTTTTTT	CASSEGAREKLFF
TRBV7-9	NA	NA	TRBJ2-2	TGTGCCAGCAGCTTGCGGACAGATAACACCGGGGAGCTGTTTTTT	CASSLRTDNTGELFF
TRBV16	NA	NA	TRBJ2-1	TGTGCCAGCAGCCAAAACAGCAGAATAAACAATGAGCAGTTCTTC	CASSQNSRINNEQFF
TRBV5-1	NA	NA	TRBJ1-6	TGCGCCAGCAGCTTGGCACAGGGACGTAATTCACCCCTCCACTTT	CASSLAQGRNSPLHF
TRBV19	NA	few	TRBJ1-2	TGTGCCAGTAGTCGAGATGGAGGCTACTATGGCTACACCTTC	CASSRDGGYYGYTF
TRBV7-8	TRBD2	NA	TRBJ2-2	TGTGCCAGCAGCTCGCCCGGACTAGCGGGACGGGAGCTGTTTTTT	CASSSPGLAGRELFF
TRBV6-1	NA	NA	TRBJ2-4	TGTGCCAGCAGTTCCCCCCCACGCGTAAACATTCAGTACTTC	CASSSPPRVNIQYF
TRBV12-5	NA	few	TRBJ2-7	TGTGCTAGTGGTTTGGTCGGGGGGCGAGAGCAGTACTTC	CASGLVGGREQYF
TRBV10-1	NA	NA	TRBJ1-1	TGCGCCAGCAGTGGTGAACTAATTGGCACTGAAGCTTTCTTT	CASSGELIGTEAFF
TRBV9	TRBD1	NA	TRBJ2-1	TGTGCCAGCAGCGTGGGGGACAGGGGCTACAATGAGCAGTTCTTC	CASSVGDRGYNEQFF
TRBV18	NA	few	TRBJ2-1	TGTGCCAGCTCATATGGCAGGGGTGACTACAATGAGCAGTTCTTC	CASSYGRGDYNEQFF
TRBV7-7	NA	few	TRBJ2-7	TGTGCCAGCAGCTCGGACCGGGACTCCTACGAGCAGTACTTC	CASSSDRDSYEQYF
TRBV5-1	TRBD1	once	TRBJ1-1	TGCGCCAGCAGCTTTATCCGGGACAGGAACACTGAAGCTTTCTTT	CASSFIRDRNTEAFF
TRBV28	TRBD1	NA	TRBJ2-2	TGTGCCAGCAGTCTATTACAGGGGGCGAGCACCGGGGAGCTGTTTTTT	CASSLLQGASTGELFF
TRBV28	NA	NA	TRBJ1-2	TGTGCCAGCAGTTCCCGCGGACAGCCCCATGGCTACACCTTC	CASSSRGQPHGYTF
TRBV11-2	TRBD1	NA	TRBJ1-1	TGTGCCAGCAGCGACAGGGACACTTTGAACACTGAAGCTTTCTTT	CASSDRDTLNTEAFF
TRBV28	NA	NA	TRBJ1-1	TGTGCCAGCAGTTTTGGGGGAGGGGTGAACACTGAAGCTTTCTTT	CASSFGGGVNTEAFF
TRBV7-9	TRBD1	few	TRBJ2-5	TGTGCCAGCAGCTTAGGGGACAGGGCAAGAGTCCAGTACTTC	CASSLGDRARVQYF
TRBV18	NA	NA	TRBJ1-1	TGTGCCAGCTCACCACCGGCGAACACTGAAGCTTTCTTT	CASSPPANTEAFF
TRBV5-1	NA	NA	TRBJ1-1	TGCGCCAGCCGGCGCGGGGATTTCTTCGAATTGAACACTGAAGCTTTCTTT	CASRRGDFFELNTEAFF
TRBV7-3	NA	NA	TRBJ2-7	TGTGCCAGCAGCTTATACCCGGGAGAAAAGTACGAGCAGTACTTC	CASSLYPGEKYEQYF
TRBV11-3	NA	NA	TRBJ2-3	TGTGCCAGCAGTGGAGGGACTGGGCGGGATACGCAGTATTTT	CASSGGTGRDTQYF
TRBV15	TRBD2	NA	TRBJ2-1	TGTGCCACCAGCAGAGATCGGGCTAGCGGGTTTCAGTTCTTC	CATSRDRASGFQFF
TRBV5-1	NA	NA	TRBJ2-7	TGCGCCAGCAGCTTGGAGAGGAGCGAAACATCCTACGAGCAGTACTTC	CASSLERSETSYEQYF
TRBV18	NA	NA	TRBJ2-7	TGTGCCAGCTCACCAAACGACAACTCCTACGAGCAGTACTTC	CASSPNDNSYEQYF
TRBV9	TRBD1	NA	TRBJ2-3	TGTGCCAGCAGCGCCGATACGTCGGGACAGGGAACAGATACGCAGTATTTT	CASSADTSGQGTDTQYF
TRBV19	TRBD1	NA	TRBJ1-5	TGTGCCAGTAGTACGAATACAGGGGGCTATCAGCCCCAGCATTTT	CASSTNTGGYQPQHF
TRBV5-1	TRBD2	NA	TRBJ2-3	TGCGCCAGCAGTCCGAGGGAGGGTGTAGCAGATACGCAGTATTTT	CASSPREGVADTQYF
TRBV4-2	NA	NA	TRBJ1-1	TGTGCCAGCAGCCCAGAGACAGTCACGAACACTGAAGCTTTCTTT	CASSPETVTNTEAFF
TRBV5-1	TRBD2	NA	TRBJ2-3	TGCGCCAGCCGACTAGCGGGATCCACAGATACGCAGTATTTT	CASRLAGSTDTQYF
TRBV28	TRBD1	NA	TRBJ1-1	TGTGCCAGCAGAATGACAGGGGGACGGACTGAAGCTTTCTTT	CASRMTGGRTEAFF
TRBV7-8	TRBD1	NA	TRBJ2-1	TGTGCCAGCAGCGAACGAGACAGGGCAAATGAGCAGTTCTTC	CASSERDRANEQFF
TRBV25-1	NA	NA	TRBJ1-6	TGTGCCAGCAGTGAATTTGAAGGACAGATGAATTCACCCCTCCACTTT	CASSEFEGQMNSPLHF
TRBV5-1	NA	NA	TRBJ1-1	TGCGCCAGCAGCGCCTTACCGGGAACGAACACTGAAGCTTTCTTT	CASSALPGTNTEAFF
TRBV5-1	TRBD1	NA	TRBJ1-1	TGCGCCAGCAGCTTACAAGGACAGGGGAGCACTGAAGCTTTCTTT	CASSLQGQGSTEAFF
TRBV5-4	TRBD2	NA	TRBJ2-1	TGTGCCAGCAGCCCGGGGGGGGTGCGGGTTTCCTACAATGAGCAGTTCTTC	CASSPGGVRVSYNEQFF
TRBV6-5	TRBD1	NA	TRBJ1-1	TGTGCCAGCAGTTACATGACAGGGGTGAGCACTGAAGCTTTCTTT	CASSYMTGVSTEAFF
TRBV19	TRBD2	NA	TRBJ2-2	TGTGCCAGTCCAGGACTAGCGAGAAACACCGGGGAGCTGTTTTTT	CASPGLARNTGELFF
TRBV19	TRBD2	NA	TRBJ2-1	TGTGCCAGTAAGGGACTAGCGGGAGGGCCCCTCTACAATGAGCAGTTCTTC	CASKGLAGGPLYNEQFF
TRBV9	NA	NA	TRBJ1-3	TGTGCCAGCAGTGGCGGCGGGGGGGGAGGAAACACCATATATTTT	CASSGGGGGGNTIYF
TRBV7-9	NA	NA	TRBJ2-1	TGTGCCAGCAGCCACGGGGGAGAGCAGTTCTTC	CASSHGGEQFF
TRBV9	TRBD1	NA	TRBJ1-1	TGTGCCAGCAGCCCTCAAGACAGGGGGTGGACTGAAGCTTTCTTT	CASSPQDRGWTEAFF
TRBV28	NA	once	TRBJ1-1	TGTGCCAGCACCTTGGGGGGGGCTGGAAACACTGAAGCTTTCTTT	CASTLGGAGNTEAFF
TRBV5-1	NA	once	TRBJ2-3	TGCGCCAGCGCAACCGGAGGGAAAGGGATCACAGATACGCAGTATTTT	CASATGGKGITDTQYF
TRBV14	TRBD2	NA	TRBJ2-3	TGTGCCAGCAGCCAAGTAGGACTAGCGGCAGATACGCAGTATTTT	CASSQVGLAADTQYF
TRBV7-3	NA	NA	TRBJ2-1	TGTGCCAGCAGCCCCCCGGTGAATGAGCAGTTCTTC	CASSPPVNEQFF